One sample yielded the 20 T cell receptor beta chains listed below, sequenced in a study of T-cell reconstitution after alpha-beta-depleted transplantation in children. TCRbeta library preparation incorporated unique molecular identifiers. TCRdb re-called the PCR reads through MiXCR, storing one row per CDR3 protein. The sample includes 80,000 or so distinct CDR3 sequences, roughly an eighth seen only once; the top ten take 25% to 30%. The source material was PBMCs, mostly from graft donor cells, sampled 180 days after TCRalphabeta/CD19-depleted stem cell transplant. These TCRs come from a male patient between 2 and 9 years old who had a stem cell transplant for acute lymphoblastic leukemia, so the T cells may come from the graft donor.

This clonotype was seen only a few times. The chain employs TRBV20-1 and TRBJ2-5; 8 bases align to TRBD2. V lost 2 bases, J lost 5 bases, and 4 bases stayed unmatched. This CDR3 is built from 13 residues. The germline CDR1 and CDR2 sequences are DFQATT and SNEGSKA (reference sequence). CDR3 residues: CSARKASGETQYF. The CDR3 DNA reads TGCAGTGCTAGAAAGGCTAGCGGGGAGACCCAGTACTTC.

This rearrangement joins TRBV27 to TRBJ1-2; D unclear. The CDR3 runs to 14 residues. Deletions cut 3 bases from V and 8 bases from J, with 16 bases between. The V gene's germline CDR1 is MNHEY and CDR2 SMNVEV (reference sequence). For the CDR3, the DNA is TGTGCCAGCAGTTTCTTAGGCGGGCGTAAAGGCTACACCTTC. Its translation is CASSFLGGRKGYTF.

The table lists this clonotype with a few counts. The rearrangement joins TRBV2 to TRBJ2-7, with D unresolved. This CDR3 comprises 11 residues. Per the germline V gene, CDR1 is SNHLY and CDR2 is FYNNEI. V dropped 4 bases and J dropped 7 bases, with 8 bases sitting between them. The CDR3: CASSVLLEQYF. The CDR3 coding sequence is TGTGCCAGCAGTGTGCTTCTTGAGCAGTACTTC.

Many counts were recorded for this clonotype. The chain links TRBV4-3 to TRBJ1-1; D is uncertain. Between the trimmed V and J ends, which lost 0 bases and 7 bases, there was a span of 12 bases. The CDR3 sequence is 14 residues long. Germline CDR1 and CDR2: LGHNA and YSLEER. The CDR3 coding sequence is TGCGCCAGCAGCCAAGACCCCTTGCGAAGTGAAGCTTTCTTT. This gives the protein CASSQDPLRSEAFF.

Comments on this clonotype: Mismatch with germline at one junction end may stem from a read error. The chain joins TRBV7-9 to TRBJ2-2; D not certain. Germline lookup yields CDR1 SEHNR and CDR2 FQNEAQ (reference sequence). The CDR3 spans 11 residues. Here the CDR3 reads CASTNPGELFF. The CDR3 region has the DNA TGTGCCAGCACGAACCCCGGGGAGCTGTTTTTT.

This chain joins TRBV7-2 and TRBJ2-2; D is perhaps TRBD2 (7 bases). With 2 bases removed from V and 3 bases from J, the gap between germline ends came to 16 bases. Germline V lookup: CDR1 SGHTA, CDR2 FQGNSA. The CDR3 sequence is 17 residues long. In DNA form, the CDR3 reads TGTGCCAGCAGCTTAAAGGGGGGGGGCAGCTACACCGGGGAGCTGTTTTTT. Its translation is CASSLKGGGSYTGELFF. Full variable domain (missing parts from reference TRBV7-2 and TRBJ2-2): GAGVSQSPSNKVTEKGKDVELRCDPISGHTALYWYRQSLGQGLEFLIYFQGNSAPDKSGLPSDRFSAERTGGSVSTLTIQRTQQEDSAVYLCASSLKGGGSYTGELFFGEGSRLTVL.

CDR3 sequence (DNA): TGCAGTGCATCACCGGGACTAGCTGAGGAGACCCAGTACTTC. It is translated as CSASPGLAEETQYF. The chain links TRBV20-1 to TRBJ2-5; TRBD2 aligns across 9 bases. Germline values: CDR1 DFQATT, CDR2 SNEGSKA (reference sequence). This CDR3 region has 14 residues. V was clipped by 6 bases and J by 5 bases; unmatched bases: 10.

This clonotype appeared a few times. The chain is built from TRBV28 and TRBJ2-2; the D is unclear. Trimming pared 3 bases from V and 7 bases from J, leaving 9 bases between. Germline V lookup: CDR1 MDHEN, CDR2 SYDVKM. The CDR3 runs 13 residues. The CDR3 loop reads CASSFYWGGELFF. The CDR3 DNA reads as TGTGCCAGCAGTTTCTATTGGGGCGGGGAGCTGTTTTTT.

The sample holds many counts of this clonotype. This rearrangement joins TRBV4-3 to TRBJ1-3; D possibly corresponds to TRBD1 (5 bases). CDR3 length equals 14 residues. V lost 4 bases, J lost 4 bases, and 11 bases lay in between. Germline V gene lookup returns CDR1 LGHNA and CDR2 YSLEER. This CDR3 reads CASSPEGTGNTIYF. CDR3 DNA sequence: TGCGCCAGCAGCCCAGAGGGGACGGGAAACACCATATATTTT.

This clonotype was recorded many times. CDR3 bases: TGTGCCAGCAGCCCCGGACTAGCGGCAAAAGAGACCCAGTACTTC. Its protein product is CASSPGLAAKETQYF. The J gene is TRBJ2-5, the V gene TRBV7-3, with TRBD2 identical over 10 bases. CDR3 length: 15 residues. The germline CDR1 and CDR2 sequences are SGHTA and FQGTGA. The V and J ends lost 5 bases and 3 bases, in that order; junction bases with no gene match: 6.

This clonotype has at least ten counts. This sequence joins TRBV20-1 and TRBJ2-1; tentatively, D is TRBD2 (6 bases). This CDR3 region has 13 residues. Between the trimmed V and J ends, which lost 3 bases and 5 bases, there was a span of 11 bases. Germline CDR1 is DFQATT and CDR2 is SNEGSKA (reference sequence). CDR3 DNA: TGCAGTGCTAGTAGTTGGGGGGACAATGAGCAGTTCTTC. The encoded protein is CSASSWGDNEQFF.

This clonotype was recorded at least ten times. The chain carries TRBV5-1 and TRBJ2-2; 11 bases align to TRBD2. The CDR3 totals 16 residues. Germline CDR1 SGHRS, CDR2 YFSETQ. The ends lost 4 bases at V and 1 base at J; junction bases unmatched: 3. The CDR3 DNA reads TGCGCCAGCAGCCCGACTAGCGGGATGAACACCGGGGAGCTGTTTTTT. Amino acids: CASSPTSGMNTGELFF.

In the case of this clonotype: A much larger clone lies one base from this, so it may be a read error. Without the conserved terminal phenylalanine or tryptophan, this CDR3 likely stems from a read error. The rearrangement uses TRBV5-1 and TRBJ2-7; no clear D gene. Trimming shortened V by 0 bases and J by 4 bases, and 17 bases separated the two germline ends. Germline assignment: CDR1 SGHRS and CDR2 YFSETQ. The length of the CDR3 is 16 residues. The CDR3 loop reads CASSLVGSQRGYEQYC. CDR3 nucleotides: TGCGCCAGCAGCTTGGTGGGGTCCCAGCGTGGGTACGAGCAGTACTGC.

This chain joins TRBV5-1 and TRBJ2-1; D might be TRBD1 or TRBD2, each matching 5 bases. Per germline, CDR1 SGHRS and CDR2 YFSETQ. Trimming removed 1 base from V and 4 bases from J, with 15 bases in between. The CDR3 has 16 residues. CDR3 DNA: TGCGCCAGCAGCTTGAACAGCCCTTGGGGGTACAATGAGCAGTTCTTC. Amino acid sequence: CASSLNSPWGYNEQFF.

This clonotype appeared once. The CDR3 region has the DNA TGTGCCACACTTGGAAACACCATATATTTT. This encodes CATLGNTIYF. This chain links TRBV12-3 or TRBV12-4 with TRBJ1-3, with D hard to call. The ends were cut back, 10 bases at V and 3 bases at J, with 4 bases in the middle. CDR3 size: 10 residues.

This chain links TRBV19 with TRBJ2-1, with D perhaps matching TRBD2 (5 bases). V gave up 5 bases and J gave up 2 bases, with 10 bases separating them. This CDR3 contains 14 residues. CDR1 and CDR2 from the germline V gene are LNHDA and SQIVND (reference sequence). This chain's CDR3 is CASSPRETYNEQFF. The DNA of the CDR3 is TGTGCCAGTAGTCCGAGGGAAACCTACAATGAGCAGTTCTTC.

The rearrangement joins TRBV27 to TRBJ1-5; weak D call: TRBD1 (6 bases). CDR1 MNHEY and CDR2 SMNVEV come from the germline V gene (reference sequence). V lost 6 bases, J lost 5 bases, and 14 bases lay in between. The CDR3 is 14 residues long. CDR3: CASRPGQYYQPQHF. The CDR3, as DNA: TGTGCCAGCAGGCCCGGACAGTATTATCAGCCCCAGCATTTT.

This clonotype was seen more than once but under ten times. The rearrangement uses TRBV11-1 and TRBJ1-2, with D unresolved. The V and J ends lost 8 bases and 3 bases respectively, with 13 bases between them. Germline V gives CDR1 SGHAT, CDR2 FQDESV (reference sequence). The length of the CDR3 is 13 residues. The CDR3 here is CASSSLGDYGYTF. CDR3 DNA sequence: TGTGCCAGCTCAAGTCTCGGGGACTATGGCTACACCTTC.

This clonotype turned up a few times. The V gene is TRBV15, the J gene TRBJ1-5; 7 bases are shared with TRBD1. Per the germline V gene, CDR1 is LNHNV and CDR2 is YYDKDF (reference sequence). Losses at the gene ends were 1 base for V and 0 bases for J; bases not matched to a gene: 3. The CDR3 extends over 16 amino acids. The DNA of the CDR3 is TGTGCCACCAGCAGAGGAGGACAGGCTAGCAATCAGCCCCAGCATTTT. Residues: CATSRGGQASNQPQHF.

The gene calls are TRBV6-1 and TRBJ1-2; no definite D call. The V and J ends lost 5 bases and 4 bases respectively, with 11 bases between them. Looked up from germline, CDR1 is MNHNS and CDR2 is SASEGT. The CDR3 totals 13 residues. The CDR3 DNA follows: TGTGCCAGCAGTCCCGCTAGGCCCTATGGCTACACCTTC. Its translation is CASSPARPYGYTF.